This T cell receptor (beta chain) is drawn from a study of shared clonotypes between healthy human individuals. A note on this clone: The antigen is not known.

Genomic DNA of unsorted samples came from roughly 90 million PBMCs. The CDR3 consists of 17 residues. The trim removed 0 bases at V and 3 bases at J, leaving 8 bases unmatched. Looked up from germline, CDR1 is SGDLS and CDR2 is YYNGEE. Study-level points and caveats: The sole specimen, blood, was sampled, and tissue repertoires likely differ.

The authors ran the assay at deep level. The authors distributed each subset's genomic DNA evenly over several immunoSEQ plates. Here immunoSEQ multiplex PCR was the method, and the copy in TCRdb shows in-frame clones only, minus some. The sample has roughly 500,000 clones; 81% are singletons. The sample taken for sequencing was PBMCs. The origin of this receptor is a woman aged 40 to 50 in good health. Some clones in this sample may be carry-over from other donors' samples. The chain carries TRBV9 and TRBJ2-3; 9 bases agree with TRBD1. The CDR3 DNA is TGTGCCAGCAGCGTAGAGGGGGGACAGGGAGGGACAGATACGCAGTATTTT. Encoded protein: CASSVEGGQGGTDTQYF. The variable domain in full, with the rest retrieved from reference TRBV9 and TRBJ2-3, is DSGVTQTPKHLITATGQRVTLRCSPRSGDLSVYWYQQSLDQGLQFLIQYYNGEERAKGNILERFSAQQFPDLHSELNLSSLELGDSALYFCASSVEGGQGGTDTQYFGPGTRLTVL.